The rows below give T cell receptor beta chains drawn from one sample of a study of T cells in Graves' hyperthyroidism and ophthalmopathy. A single record per CDR3 protein comes from TCRdb applying MiXCR to the multiplex PCR reads. The table lists 750,000 to 950,000 distinct CDR3 sequences, about two fifths of them singletons. Sample: blood. Source of these receptors: a man aged 18 to 29 with Graves' hyperthyroidism. CDR3s include the opening cysteine and the closing phenylalanine or tryptophan. A D gene is named only where the DNA matches it firmly. Rows may omit the clone size; those that give it use once, few, many or a size class.

d_gene	v_gene	abundance	j_gene	CDR3nt	CDR3aa
TRBD1	TRBV7-9	many	TRBJ2-5	TGTGCCAGCAGGTCGACAGGGAGTCAAGAGACCCAGTACTTC	CASRSTGSQETQYF
-	TRBV7-3	-	TRBJ1-5	TGTGCCAGCAGCCAAGGGGCGTTT	CASSQGAF
-	TRBV9	many	TRBJ1-1	TGTGCCAGCAGCGTAGGTGGGGATATGAACACTGAAGCTTTCTTT	CASSVGGDMNTEAFF
-	TRBV5-4	few	TRBJ1-2	TGTGCCAGCAGCCCGAGAGAGGGAGGGTATGGCTACACCTTC	CASSPREGGYGYTF
-	TRBV19	-	TRBJ2-1	TGTGCCAGTAGTATTGACTCCTACAATGAGCAGTTCTTC	CASSIDSYNEQFF
-	TRBV7-6	-	TRBJ1-3	TGTGCCAGCAGCGGGGCCGCCTCTGGAAACACCATATATTTT	CASSGAASGNTIYF
-	TRBV25-1	-	TRBJ2-7	TGTGCCAGCAGTCCCACTCCGACAGTGAGCTCCTACGAGCAGTACTTC	CASSPTPTVSSYEQYF
-	TRBV19	many	TRBJ2-5	TGTGCCAGTAGTTCCCCCGGAAGTGGAGAGACCCAGTACTTC	CASSSPGSGETQYF
-	TRBV7-9	many	TRBJ1-6	TGTGCCAGCAGCCGGGACGTGATTGGATCACCCCTCCACTTT	CASSRDVIGSPLHF
-	TRBV12-3/TRBV12-4	few	TRBJ1-2	TGTGCCAGCACCCCGGGAGAATACTATGGCTACACCTTC	CASTPGEYYGYTF
TRBD2	TRBV5-4	-	TRBJ2-5	TGTGCCAGCAGCTCCCTAGCGGGAGCGCAAGAGACCCAGTACTTC	CASSSLAGAQETQYF
TRBD2	TRBV20-1	few	TRBJ2-2	TGCAGTGCCGGGGGTCCTAGCGGAACGAACACCGGGGAGCTGTTTTTT	CSAGGPSGTNTGELFF
-	TRBV19	few	TRBJ2-2	TGTGCCAGTAAATCGGCCGCGAACACCGGGGAGCTGTTTTTT	CASKSAANTGELFF
-	TRBV7-9	-	TRBJ1-2	TGTGCCAGCAGCTTGAGAGTGACTAACTATGACTACACCTTC	CASSLRVTNYDYTF
TRBD2	TRBV5-1	many	TRBJ2-7	TGCGCCAGCAGCTTGGGCCTAGCGGGATCTACTCCCTACGAGCAGTACTTC	CASSLGLAGSTPYEQYF
-	TRBV6-8	-	TRBJ1-6	TGTGCCAGCAGTTACTCGACCGCCGGGTCACCCCTCCACTTT	CASSYSTAGSPLHF
-	TRBV12-3/TRBV12-4	few	TRBJ1-5	TGTGCCAGCAGTTCAAGTCGGGGCAATCAGCCCCAGCATTTT	CASSSSRGNQPQHF
-	TRBV7-2	few	TRBJ2-2	TGTGCCAGCAGCCAACGAGGGAAGGCCGGGGAGCTGTTTTTT	CASSQRGKAGELFF
-	TRBV10-3	-	TRBJ2-7	TGTGCCGGCAGTTACCGTCAGGGCTCGCTGTGGGAGCAGTACTTC	CAGSYRQGSLWEQYF
-	TRBV12-3/TRBV12-4	-	TRBJ2-3	TGTGCCAGCAGTTTCGGGGCCTATTTTCGGTATTTT	CASSFGAYFRYF
-	TRBV7-2	-	TRBJ1-1	TGTGCCAGCAGCTGGAGACAGGAAGACATGAACACTGAAGCTTTCTTT	CASSWRQEDMNTEAFF
TRBD1	TRBV5-1	few	TRBJ1-1	TGCGCCAGCCAGACAGGGAAAGGGGCCACTGAAGCTTTCTTT	CASQTGKGATEAFF
-	TRBV5-1	-	TRBJ1-1	TGCGCCAGCAGCTCACAGGACCTGAACACTGAAGCTTTCTTT	CASSSQDLNTEAFF
-	TRBV2	many	TRBJ2-5	TGTGCCAGCAGCAGGACTGGGGTAGGGGGGACCCAGTACTTC	CASSRTGVGGTQYF
TRBD1	TRBV20-1	-	TRBJ1-1	TGCAGTGCAACGACAGGGCACACTGAAGCTTTCTTT	CSATTGHTEAFF
-	TRBV20-1	few	TRBJ2-5	TGCAGTGGAGATTCAGGGGGGATAGAGACCCAGTACTTC	CSGDSGGIETQYF
-	TRBV12-3/TRBV12-4	few	TRBJ1-2	TGTGCCAGCAGTTTAGCCCCACGGGGGAGCTATGGCTACACCTTC	CASSLAPRGSYGYTF
-	TRBV12-3/TRBV12-4	-	TRBJ2-5	TGTGCCAGCAGGTACGAGGAGGAGACCCAGTACTTC	CASRYEEETQYF
-	TRBV20-1	many	TRBJ1-5	TGCAGTGCTAGGGCGGTGGACATCCTTCAGCCCCAGCATTTT	CSARAVDILQPQHF
-	TRBV14	once	TRBJ2-5	TGTGCCAGCAGCCTTATTGGGGGGACCCAGTACTTC	CASSLIGGTQYF
TRBD2	TRBV7-9	-	TRBJ2-7	TGTGCCAGCAGCTTAGCGAGCGGGGGGTACTCCTACGAGCAGTACTTC	CASSLASGGYSYEQYF
-	TRBV15	-	TRBJ1-2	TGTGCCACCAGCAGTAACCAGGGAGGAGGCTATGGCTACACCTTC	CATSSNQGGGYGYTF
TRBD1	TRBV2	many	TRBJ1-2	TGTGCCAGCTTTCGACAGGGGGAATATGGCTACACCTTC	CASFRQGEYGYTF
TRBD2	TRBV7-9	-	TRBJ2-7	TGTGCCAGCAGCACTGGTCTGACTAGCGGGAGTTACGAGCAGTACTTC	CASSTGLTSGSYEQYF
-	TRBV12-5	-	TRBJ1-3	TGTGCTAGTGGTCAAGGGGGAGGCACCATATATTTT	CASGQGGGTIYF
-	TRBV5-1	few	TRBJ2-2	TGCGCCAGCAGCTTTCCTCAGGGCTTTGCCGGGGAGCTGTTTTTT	CASSFPQGFAGELFF
-	TRBV29-1	-	TRBJ1-6	TGCAGCGTTGAACGTCCGGCTGGGGACAATTCACCCCTCCACTTT	CSVERPAGDNSPLHF
-	TRBV9	-	TRBJ1-4	TGTGCCAGCAGCCAAGTGATGGGGCACGGTGAAAAACTGTTTTTT	CASSQVMGHGEKLFF
TRBD1	TRBV4-1	-	TRBJ2-7	TGTGCCAGCAGCGACTCTGGTAGGACAGGGAAAGTCTACGAGCAGTACTTC	CASSDSGRTGKVYEQYF
TRBD2	TRBV2	many	TRBJ2-5	TGTGCCAGCAGTTCTTTAGCGGGAGGTGAAGAGACCCAGTACTTC	CASSSLAGGEETQYF
TRBD2	TRBV10-2	-	TRBJ2-7	TGCGCCTCGGGACCAGCGGGAGGGAATTACTACGAGCAGTACTTC	CASGPAGGNYYEQYF
-	TRBV29-1	-	TRBJ2-5	TGCAGCAGTGAGTCGGCACAGGGAAGGGCGGAGACCCAGTACTTC	CSSESAQGRAETQYF
TRBD1	TRBV7-2	many	TRBJ1-1	TGTGCCAGCAGCTTAGGGGGACAGAAAGCTTTCTTT	CASSLGGQKAFF
TRBD1	TRBV7-8	few	TRBJ1-4	TGTGCCAGCAGCTTGAGACAGGGTCGAACTAATGAAAAACTGTTTTTT	CASSLRQGRTNEKLFF
-	TRBV10-3	-	TRBJ1-2	TGTGCCAGCAGTGAGGGTAAGGGGGTACATGGCTACACCTTC	CASSEGKGVHGYTF
TRBD1	TRBV19	-	TRBJ1-5	TGTGCCAGTAGGGACAGGGCTAACGAGCAGCCCCAGCATTTT	CASRDRANEQPQHF
TRBD1	TRBV7-8	few	TRBJ1-5	TGTGCCAGCAGGACCGGGACAGGGGGCAATCAGCCCCAGCATTTT	CASRTGTGGNQPQHF
-	TRBV20-1	-	TRBJ1-6	TGCAGTGCTATACAGGGACGGAATTCACCCCTCCACTTT	CSAIQGRNSPLHF
-	TRBV12-3/TRBV12-4	many	TRBJ1-3	TGTGCCAGCAGCGGGACGGAGTTT	CASSGTEF
TRBD1	TRBV5-5	few	TRBJ2-7	TGTGCCAGCAGCTTGGGCCGCAGGGGGCTGGAGCAGTACTTC	CASSLGRRGLEQYF
-	TRBV7-2	-	TRBJ1-1	TGTGCCAGCAGTTACTCGTGGACTGAAGCTTTCTTT	CASSYSWTEAFF
-	TRBV9	few	TRBJ2-5	TGTGCCAGCAGCGCAGACGACGGCAGGGGCCACCAAGAGACCCAGTACTTC	CASSADDGRGHQETQYF
-	TRBV15	many	TRBJ1-5	TGTGCCACCAGCAGAGAGAGAGGGGCCCAGCCCCAGCATTTT	CATSRERGAQPQHF
TRBD1	TRBV2	many	TRBJ1-4	TGTGCCAGCAGTGCTTCAGGGGGCTTAATTGAAAAACTGTTTTTT	CASSASGGLIEKLFF
-	TRBV7-9	few	TRBJ1-2	TGTGCCAGCGGCAATCCGGGGGAGGGCTACACCTTC	CASGNPGEGYTF
TRBD1	TRBV5-6	-	TRBJ1-5	TGTGCCAGCAGCTTGGACCGGGACAGGGTTCAGCCCCAGCATTTT	CASSLDRDRVQPQHF
TRBD2	TRBV9	few	TRBJ2-2	TGCGCCAGCCACGCGGGGGGACCGTACACCGGGGAGCTGTTTTTT	CASHAGGPYTGELFF